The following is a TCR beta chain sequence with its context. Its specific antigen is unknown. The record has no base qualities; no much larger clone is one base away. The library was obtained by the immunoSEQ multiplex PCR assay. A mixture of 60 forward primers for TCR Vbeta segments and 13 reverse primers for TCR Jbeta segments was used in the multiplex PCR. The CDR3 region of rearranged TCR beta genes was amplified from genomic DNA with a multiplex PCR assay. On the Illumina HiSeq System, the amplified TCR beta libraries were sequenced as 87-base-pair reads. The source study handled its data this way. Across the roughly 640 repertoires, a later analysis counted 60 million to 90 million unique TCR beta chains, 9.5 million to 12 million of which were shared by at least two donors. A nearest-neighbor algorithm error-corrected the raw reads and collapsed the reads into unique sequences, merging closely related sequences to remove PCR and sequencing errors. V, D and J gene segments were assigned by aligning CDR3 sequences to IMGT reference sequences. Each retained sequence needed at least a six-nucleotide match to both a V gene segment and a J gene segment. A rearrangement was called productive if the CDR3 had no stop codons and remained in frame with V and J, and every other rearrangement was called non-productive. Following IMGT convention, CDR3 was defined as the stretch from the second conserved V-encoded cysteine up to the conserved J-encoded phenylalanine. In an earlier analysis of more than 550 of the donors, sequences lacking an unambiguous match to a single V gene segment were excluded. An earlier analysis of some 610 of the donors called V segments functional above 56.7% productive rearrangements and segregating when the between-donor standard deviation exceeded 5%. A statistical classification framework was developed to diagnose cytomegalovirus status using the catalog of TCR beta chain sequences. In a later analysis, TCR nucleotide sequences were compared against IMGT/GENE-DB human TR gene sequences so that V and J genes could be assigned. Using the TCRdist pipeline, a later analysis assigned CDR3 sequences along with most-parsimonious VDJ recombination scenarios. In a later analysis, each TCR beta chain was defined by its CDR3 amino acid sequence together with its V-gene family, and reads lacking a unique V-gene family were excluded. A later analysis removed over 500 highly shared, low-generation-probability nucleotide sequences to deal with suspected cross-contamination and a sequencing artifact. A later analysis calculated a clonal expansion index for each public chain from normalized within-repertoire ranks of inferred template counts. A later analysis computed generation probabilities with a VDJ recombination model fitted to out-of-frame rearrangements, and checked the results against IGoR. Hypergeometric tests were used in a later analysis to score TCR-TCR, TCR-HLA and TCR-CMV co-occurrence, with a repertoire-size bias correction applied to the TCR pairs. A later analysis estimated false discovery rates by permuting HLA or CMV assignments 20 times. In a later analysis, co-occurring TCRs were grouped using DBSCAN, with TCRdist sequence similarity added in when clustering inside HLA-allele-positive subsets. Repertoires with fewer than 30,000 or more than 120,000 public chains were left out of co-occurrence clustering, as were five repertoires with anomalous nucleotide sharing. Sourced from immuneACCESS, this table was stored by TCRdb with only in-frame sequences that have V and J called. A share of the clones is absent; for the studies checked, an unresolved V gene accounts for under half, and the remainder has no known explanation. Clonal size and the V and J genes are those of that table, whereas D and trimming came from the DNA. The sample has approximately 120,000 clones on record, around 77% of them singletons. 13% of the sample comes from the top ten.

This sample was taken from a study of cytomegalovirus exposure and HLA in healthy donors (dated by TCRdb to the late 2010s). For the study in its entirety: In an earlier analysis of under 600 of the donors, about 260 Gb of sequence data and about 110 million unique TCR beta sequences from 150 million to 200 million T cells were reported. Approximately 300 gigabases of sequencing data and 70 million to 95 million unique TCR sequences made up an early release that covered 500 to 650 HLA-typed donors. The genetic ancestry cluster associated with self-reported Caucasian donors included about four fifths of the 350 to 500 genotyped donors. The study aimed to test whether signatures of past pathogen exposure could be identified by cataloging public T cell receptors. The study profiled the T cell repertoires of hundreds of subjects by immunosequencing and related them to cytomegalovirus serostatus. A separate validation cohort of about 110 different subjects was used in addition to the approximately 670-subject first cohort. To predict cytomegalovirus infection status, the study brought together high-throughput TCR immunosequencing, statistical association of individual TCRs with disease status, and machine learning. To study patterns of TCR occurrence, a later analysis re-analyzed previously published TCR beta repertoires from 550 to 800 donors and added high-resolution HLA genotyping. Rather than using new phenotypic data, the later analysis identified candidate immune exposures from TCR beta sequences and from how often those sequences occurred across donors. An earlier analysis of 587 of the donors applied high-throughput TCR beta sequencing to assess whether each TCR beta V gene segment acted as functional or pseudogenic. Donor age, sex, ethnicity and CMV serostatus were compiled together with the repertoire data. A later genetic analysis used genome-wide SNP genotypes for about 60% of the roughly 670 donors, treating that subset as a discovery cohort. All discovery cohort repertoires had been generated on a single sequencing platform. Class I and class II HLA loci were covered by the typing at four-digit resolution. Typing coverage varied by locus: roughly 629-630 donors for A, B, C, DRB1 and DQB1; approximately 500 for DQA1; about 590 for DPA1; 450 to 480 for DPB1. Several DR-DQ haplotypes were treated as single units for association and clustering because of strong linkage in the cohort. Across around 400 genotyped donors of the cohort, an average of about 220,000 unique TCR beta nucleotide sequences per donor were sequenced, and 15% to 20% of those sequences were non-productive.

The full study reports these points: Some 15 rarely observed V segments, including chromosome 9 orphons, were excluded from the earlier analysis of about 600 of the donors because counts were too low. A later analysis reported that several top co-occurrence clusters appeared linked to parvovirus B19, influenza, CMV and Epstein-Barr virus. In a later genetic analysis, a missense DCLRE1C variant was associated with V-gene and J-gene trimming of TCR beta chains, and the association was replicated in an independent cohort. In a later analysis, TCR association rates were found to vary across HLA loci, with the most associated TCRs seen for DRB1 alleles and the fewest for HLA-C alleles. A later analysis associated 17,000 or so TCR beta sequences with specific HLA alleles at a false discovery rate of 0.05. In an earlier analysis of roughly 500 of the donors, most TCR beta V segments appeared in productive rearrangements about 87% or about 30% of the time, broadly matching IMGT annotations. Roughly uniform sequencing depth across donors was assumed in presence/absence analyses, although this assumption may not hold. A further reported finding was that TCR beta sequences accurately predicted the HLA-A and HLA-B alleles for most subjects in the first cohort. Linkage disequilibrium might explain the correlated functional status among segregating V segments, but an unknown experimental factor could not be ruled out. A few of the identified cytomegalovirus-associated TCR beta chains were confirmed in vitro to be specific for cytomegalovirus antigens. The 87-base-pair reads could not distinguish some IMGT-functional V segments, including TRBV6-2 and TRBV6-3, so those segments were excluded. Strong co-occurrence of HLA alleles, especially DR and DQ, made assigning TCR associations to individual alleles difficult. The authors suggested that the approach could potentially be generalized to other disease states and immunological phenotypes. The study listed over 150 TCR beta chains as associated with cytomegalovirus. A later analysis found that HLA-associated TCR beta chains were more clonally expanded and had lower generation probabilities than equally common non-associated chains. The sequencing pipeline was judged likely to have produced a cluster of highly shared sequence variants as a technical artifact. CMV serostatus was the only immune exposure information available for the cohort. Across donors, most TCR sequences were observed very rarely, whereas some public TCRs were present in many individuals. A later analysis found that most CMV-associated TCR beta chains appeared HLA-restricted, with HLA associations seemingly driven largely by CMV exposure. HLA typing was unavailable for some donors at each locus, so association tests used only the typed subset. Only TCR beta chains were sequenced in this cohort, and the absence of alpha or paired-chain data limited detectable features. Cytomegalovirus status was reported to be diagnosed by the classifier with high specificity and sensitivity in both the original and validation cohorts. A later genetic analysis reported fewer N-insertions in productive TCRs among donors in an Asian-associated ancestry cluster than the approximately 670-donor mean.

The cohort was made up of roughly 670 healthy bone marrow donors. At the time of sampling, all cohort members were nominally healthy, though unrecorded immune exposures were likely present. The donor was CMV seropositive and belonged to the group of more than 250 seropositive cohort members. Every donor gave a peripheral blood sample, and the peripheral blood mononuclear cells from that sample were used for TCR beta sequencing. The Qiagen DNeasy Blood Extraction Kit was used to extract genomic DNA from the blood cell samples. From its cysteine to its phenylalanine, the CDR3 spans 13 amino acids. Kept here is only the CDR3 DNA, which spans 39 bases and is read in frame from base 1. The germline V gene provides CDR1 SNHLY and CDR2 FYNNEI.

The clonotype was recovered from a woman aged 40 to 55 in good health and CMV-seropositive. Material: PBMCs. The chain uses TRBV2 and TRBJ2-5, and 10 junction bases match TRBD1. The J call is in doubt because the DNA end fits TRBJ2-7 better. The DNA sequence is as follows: TGTGCCAGCAGTAGGACAGGGGGCTACGAGCAGTACTTC. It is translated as CASSRTGGYEQYF.